This entry lists 21 T cell receptor beta chains sequenced from one sample in a study of blood T cell repertoires in COVID-19. Libraries were prepared by immunoSEQ multiplex PCR; TCRdb keeps only in-frame clonotypes and omits some of them. This repertoire shows fewer than 600,000 clones, roughly 87% found once; its top ten account for roughly 0.9%. What was sequenced was peripheral blood. The source of these receptors is a man between 18 and 29 years old with COVID-19, enrolled during active disease.

V is TRBV3-1 (or the pseudogene TRBV3-2) and J is TRBJ2-3, with 10 bases fitting TRBD2. V dropped 0 bases and J dropped 5; count of bases not matched to a gene: 8. The CDR3 is made up of 17 amino acids. Germline V gene data show CDR1 as LGHDT and CDR2 as YNNKEL (reference sequence). The CDR3 here is CASSQELAGDVVDTQYF. CDR3 bases: TGTGCCAGCAGCCAAGAGCTAGCGGGGGATGTCGTAGATACGCAGTATTTT.

The CDR3 DNA reads TGTGCCAGCAGGGGCTCACAGGACTCTGGGGCCAACGTCCTGACTTTC. Its protein product is CASRGSQDSGANVLTF. The gene calls are TRBV27 and TRBJ2-6, with D possibly TRBD1 on 5 matching bases. Germline V gives CDR1 MNHEY, CDR2 SMNVEV (reference sequence). This CDR3 is built from 16 residues. V was shortened by 6 bases and J by 0 bases, with 12 bases between the two germline ends.

CDR3 in DNA: TGCGCCAGCAGCCCTTTAGCGGGGGGGATTAGCACAGATACGCAGTATTTT. Its protein is CASSPLAGGISTDTQYF. The rearrangement joins TRBV5-1 to TRBJ2-3, with 11 bases identical to TRBD2. Per germline, CDR1 SGHRS and CDR2 YFSETQ. After removal of 4 bases from V and 0 bases from J, the junction contained 7 bases not matched to a gene. The CDR3 has 17 residues.

The chain has TRBV9 and TRBJ2-2, with D perhaps TRBD2 (7 bases). Deletions cut 0 bases from V and 3 bases from J, with 18 bases between. The CDR3 length is 18 residues. Germline CDR1 and CDR2: SGDLS and YYNGEE. The CDR3 reads CASSVEGGTGADTGELFF. The CDR3 bases are TGTGCCAGCAGCGTAGAGGGGGGGACGGGAGCGGACACCGGGGAGCTGTTTTTT.

This chain connects TRBV30 to TRBJ2-5; 7 positions match TRBD2. With 2 bases clipped from V and 9 bases from J, the junction kept 15 bases outside the gene matches. The CDR3 consists of 15 residues. Germline V gene lookup returns CDR1 GTSNPN and CDR2 SVGIG (reference sequence). This CDR3 is CAWSPRGVYPGAQYF. The CDR3 coding sequence is TGTGCCTGGAGTCCCCGGGGGGTCTACCCGGGGGCCCAGTACTTC.

J is TRBJ2-7 and V is TRBV6-6, with D possibly matching TRBD2 (6 bases). The germline CDR1 and CDR2 sequences are MNHNY and SVGAGI (reference sequence). Trimming stripped 4 bases from V and 4 bases from J, with 20 bases between. The CDR3 has 16 amino acids. CDR3 amino acids: CASSFQGTSQTYEQYF. The CDR3 DNA sequence: TGTGCCAGCAGTTTCCAAGGGACTTCCCAAACTTACGAGCAGTACTTC.

The chain couples TRBV6-6 to TRBJ1-2; the match to TRBD1 covers 8 bases. CDR3 length equals 16 residues. V shed 6 bases, J shed 1 base, and the junction held 10 bases outside the gene matches. CDR1 and CDR2 (germline): MNHNY, SVGAGI (reference sequence). As DNA, the CDR3 is TGTGCCAGCAGGGACATAAAGACAGGGGATAACTATGGCTACACCTTC. Protein sequence: CASRDIKTGDNYGYTF.

This CDR3 reads CASSMGQGNTIYF. CDR3 sequence (DNA): TGTGCCAGCAGCATGGGACAGGGAAACACCATATATTTT. This chain joins TRBV7-2 and TRBJ1-3, with TRBD1 matching over 7 bases. CDR3 length: 13 residues. Germline-derived CDR1 and CDR2 are SGHTA and FQGNSA. V shed 5 bases, J shed 4 bases, and the junction held 2 bases outside the gene matches.

The V and J genes are TRBV27 and TRBJ2-7; D not resolved. The CDR3 is 12 residues long. Deletions cut 10 bases from V and 0 bases from J, with 10 bases between. In germline, CDR1 is MNHEY, CDR2 SMNVEV (reference sequence). The DNA of the CDR3 is TGTGCCACCTACTCTAGCTCCTACGAGCAGTACTTC. This encodes CATYSSSYEQYF.

The gene calls are TRBV30 and TRBJ1-3, with D uncertain. V was clipped by 3 bases and J by 4 bases, with 16 bases between them. The CDR3 extends over 15 amino acids. Germline V gives CDR1 GTSNPN, CDR2 SVGIG (reference sequence). The CDR3 here is CAWSPFSGGGNTIYF. The CDR3 bases are TGTGCCTGGAGCCCATTCTCAGGTGGAGGAAACACCATATATTTT. Supplemented by reference TRBV30 and TRBJ1-3, the full variable domain reads SQTIHQWPATLVQPVGSPLSLECTVEGTSNPNLYWYRQAAGRGLQLLFYSVGIGQISSEVPQNLSASRPQDRQFILSSKKLLLSDSGFYLCAWSPFSGGGNTIYFGEGSWLTVV.

This clone has just one count. V gene TRBV6-5 combines with J gene TRBJ2-2; TRBD2 is a possible D gene (6 bases). The CDR3 consists of 13 residues. Trimming cost V 6 bases and J 1 base, with 6 bases left between them. CDR1 and CDR2 from the germline V gene are MNHEY and SVGAGI. The CDR3 here is CASRGGNTGELFF. In nucleotides, the CDR3 is TGTGCCAGCAGGGGGGGGAACACCGGGGAGCTGTTTTTT.

The chain joins TRBV5-4 to TRBJ2-7; D is possibly TRBD2 (5 bases). The V gene's germline CDR1 is SGHNT and CDR2 YYREEE (reference sequence). This CDR3 is 16 amino acids long. The V end was cut by 3 bases, the J end by 2 bases, with 18 bases between. CDR3 nucleotides: TGTGCCAGCAGCTCCCCTGGGCGGGCCGGAACCTACGAGCAGTACTTC. As protein: CASSSPGRAGTYEQYF.

The rearrangement uses TRBV18 and TRBJ1-4, with a tentative D call TRBD1 (6 bases). The germline CDR1 and CDR2 sequences are KGHSH and LQKENI. Trimming took off 1 base at V and 4 bases at J, with 10 bases between the two ends. The CDR3 totals 15 residues. The CDR3 spells CASSPQTGNNEKLFF. For the CDR3, the DNA is TGTGCCAGCTCACCACAAACAGGGAATAATGAAAAACTGTTTTTT.

V and J are TRBV14 and TRBJ2-1, with 8 bases lining up with TRBD1. The CDR3 spans 15 residues. CDR1 and CDR2 (germline): SGHDN, FVKESK. The trim removed 3 bases at V and 0 bases at J, leaving 1 base unmatched. The CDR3 bases are TGTGCCAGCAGCCATACAGGGGGCTCCTACAATGAGCAGTTCTTC. Translating it yields CASSHTGGSYNEQFF.

This chain uses TRBV6-2 or TRBV6-3 with TRBJ2-7; TRBD2 matches 9 bases. V dropped 4 bases and J dropped 1; count of bases not matched to a gene: 5. This CDR3 is built from 15 residues. Per germline, CDR1 MNHEY and CDR2 SVGEGT. The CDR3 spells CASSLAGAPSYEQYF. The DNA for the CDR3 is TGTGCCAGCAGTTTAGCGGGGGCCCCTTCCTACGAGCAGTACTTC.

CDR3 sequence: CASSQEREPFTDTQYF. The CDR3 DNA reads TGTGCCAGCAGCCAAGAGCGGGAGCCATTCACAGATACGCAGTATTTT. The genes are TRBV7-9 and TRBJ2-3, with TRBD2 identical over 8 bases. Germline-derived CDR1 and CDR2 are SEHNR and FQNEAQ (reference sequence). The V segment lost 5 bases and the J segment 2 bases; nucleotides outside the gene matches: 9. The CDR3 loop spans 16 amino acids.

J is TRBJ2-5 and V is TRBV6-5, with D possibly matching TRBD1 (6 bases). The CDR3 is 16 amino acids. CDR1 is MNHEY and CDR2 is SVGAGI in the germline V gene. Trimming removed 0 bases at V and 5 bases at J, with 16 bases between. The CDR3 sequence: CASSYSESLGAETQYF. The DNA of the CDR3 is TGTGCCAGCAGTTACTCGGAGTCCTTGGGGGCCGAGACCCAGTACTTC.

The CDR3 spells CASSFNTGAGYEQFF. Here the CDR3 DNA reads TGCGCCAGCAGCTTTAATACAGGGGCGGGATATGAGCAGTTCTTC. This chain joins TRBV5-1 and TRBJ2-1, with a tentative D call TRBD1 (7 bases). The ends were cut back, 2 bases at V and 8 bases at J, with 17 bases in the middle. This CDR3 spans 15 amino acids. Germline loops: CDR1 SGHRS, CDR2 YFSETQ.

The chain links TRBV2 to TRBJ1-1, with D tentatively TRBD1 (5 bases). With 5 bases removed from V and 1 base from J, the gap between germline ends came to 8 bases. CDR1 is SNHLY and CDR2 is FYNNEI in the germline V gene. The CDR3 is made up of 13 amino acids. CDR3 nucleotide sequence: TGTGCCAGCAGTAATACAGGGAACACTGAAGCTTTCTTT. As protein: CASSNTGNTEAFF.

Many counts were recorded for this clone. The chain combines TRBV11-2 with TRBJ1-3; possible D gene TRBD1, 6 bases. Germline CDR1 is SGHAT and CDR2 is FQNNGV. Trimming cost V 3 bases and J 0 bases, with 12 bases left between them. The CDR3 is made up of 16 amino acids. The chain's CDR3 is CASSFDRTSSGNTIYF. DNA for the CDR3: TGTGCCAGCAGCTTTGACAGGACTAGCTCTGGAAACACCATATATTTT.

The chain employs TRBV12-5 and TRBJ1-3; D is unresolved. With 7 bases removed from V and 9 bases from J, the gap between germline ends came to 25 bases. This CDR3 is 16 amino acids long. The V gene's germline CDR1 is LGHNT and CDR2 FRNRAP. This CDR3 is CASVYTGSLDVGTIYF. CDR3 bases: TGTGCTAGTGTCTACACCGGGTCCTTGGATGTCGGCACCATATATTTT.